These 15 T cell receptor beta chains were sequenced from one sample in a study of vaccination effects on CD4 cells after COVID-19. Assay: immunoSEQ multiplex PCR; the TCRdb copy retains only in-frame clones and omits some. The sample contains about 79,000 clones, roughly 80% of which appear only once. These receptors have no known antigen. CD4+ T cells specific for antigen were expanded with viral peptide pools by the ViraFEST assay before sequencing. With approximately 9 days of culture completed, CD4+ T cells were isolated. Sequencing used CD4+ T cells from PBMCs cultured with HCoV-229E spike peptides, obtained before COVID-19 vaccination. Receptor source: a human donor who received a COVID-19 vaccine.

The chain joins TRBV18 to TRBJ2-5; D gene uncertain. Germline CDR1 is KGHSH and CDR2 is LQKENI. V lost 3 bases and J 1 base, leaving 12 bases between the germline ends. This CDR3 spans 15 amino acids. The CDR3 here is CASSPIRRPQETQYF. CDR3 bases: TGTGCCAGCTCACCTATACGACGGCCCCAAGAGACCCAGTACTTC.

V and J are TRBV2 and TRBJ2-3; no clear D. V shed 10 bases and J shed 2 bases, with 16 bases lying between them. CDR1 SNHLY and CDR2 FYNNEI come from the germline V gene. The CDR3 has 14 residues. CDR3 residues: CATGSGLITDTQYF. The CDR3 bases are TGTGCCACCGGCTCCGGGCTCATCACAGATACGCAGTATTTT.

The table lists this clone with a count of one. The V gene is TRBV10-2, the J gene TRBJ2-7, with TRBD1 identical over 7 bases. Germline values: CDR1 WSHSY, CDR2 SAAADI. After removal of 6 bases from V and 5 bases from J, the junction contained 7 bases not matched to a gene. CDR3 size: 13 residues. The CDR3 sequence: CASRETGYNEQYV. The CDR3 DNA reads as TGCGCCAGCAGAGAGACAGGGTATAACGAGCAGTACGTC.

The chain is built from TRBV19 and TRBJ2-3; 8 positions match TRBD2. Germline CDR1 is LNHDA and CDR2 is SQIVND (reference sequence). V lost 3 bases and J lost 4; bases outside the gene matches: 3. The CDR3 spans 14 residues. The CDR3 reads CASSIRGGADTQYF. CDR3 in DNA: TGTGCCAGTAGTATTCGGGGGGGGGCAGATACGCAGTATTTT.

This clone showed up just a few times. The chain is built from TRBV30 and TRBJ1-6; possible D gene TRBD1, 5 bases. The CDR3 contains 12 residues. Trimming took off 5 bases at V and 6 bases at J, with 8 bases between the two ends. Germline-derived CDR1 and CDR2 are GTSNPN and SVGIG (reference sequence). Written as DNA, the CDR3 is TGTGCCTGGGGGGACCGTAATTCACCCCTCCACTTT. Protein: CAWGDRNSPLHF.

This clone has just one count. This rearrangement joins TRBV5-1 to TRBJ2-2; D is uncertain. Trimming cost V 0 bases and J 6 bases, with 9 bases left between them. The germline V gene has CDR1 SGHRS and CDR2 YFSETQ. The CDR3 spans 14 residues. The chain's CDR3 is CASSLVLGSGELFF. The CDR3 nucleotides are TGCGCCAGCAGCTTGGTACTGGGGTCCGGGGAGCTGTTTTTT.

The table lists this clone with a few counts. The rearrangement links TRBV6-1 to TRBJ1-4; D not certain. The germline gives CDR1 MNHNS, CDR2 SASEGT. The CDR3 totals 13 residues. Trimming removed 3 bases from V and 8 bases from J, with 10 bases in between. The CDR3 region has the DNA TGTGCCAGCAGTGATGAGGGAGGAGAAAAACTGTTTTTT. This translates into CASSDEGGEKLFF.

This clone was detected a few times. CDR3 loop: CASSGDRGNEKLFF. The CDR3 nucleotides are TGCGCCAGCAGCGGGGACAGGGGTAATGAAAAACTGTTTTTT. The J gene is TRBJ1-4, the V gene TRBV5-1; 10 bases line up with TRBD1. In germline, CDR1 is SGHRS, CDR2 YFSETQ. This CDR3 has 14 amino acids. The ends lost 4 bases at V and 4 bases at J; junction bases unmatched: 1. Variable domain in full (rest from reference TRBV5-1 and TRBJ1-4): KAGVTQTPRYLIKTRGQQVTLSCSPISGHRSVSWYQQTPGQGLQFLFEYFSETQRNKGNFPGRFSGRQFSNSRSEMNVSTLELGDSALYLCASSGDRGNEKLFFGSGTQLSVL.

J is TRBJ1-6 and V is TRBV27; a weak D match, TRBD1 (6 bases). The germline V gene encodes CDR1 MNHEY and CDR2 SMNVEV (reference sequence). The CDR3 totals 15 residues. V dropped 3 bases and J dropped 5 bases, with 11 bases sitting between them. Here the CDR3 DNA reads TGTGCCAGCAGTTTGCAGGGGACAAATAATTCACCCCTCCACTTT. It translates to CASSLQGTNNSPLHF.

This clone was found a few times. The genes are TRBV18 and TRBJ1-5; D is ambiguous. The germline V gene has CDR1 KGHSH and CDR2 LQKENI. The CDR3 length is 15 residues. Trimming left V 2 bases short and J 1 base short, with 9 bases between. The CDR3 DNA follows: TGTGCCAGCTCACCAATAGGAGGGAGCAATCAGCCCCAGCATTTT. It encodes CASSPIGGSNQPQHF.

The chain links TRBV5-4 to TRBJ2-2; tentative D call: TRBD2 (6 bases). V lost 0 bases to trimming and J lost 1 base, with 7 bases between them. CDR1 is SGHNT, CDR2 YYREEE, per germline (reference sequence). CDR3 length: 15 residues. In nucleotides, the CDR3 is TGTGCCAGCAGCTTGGGGGGGGAGAACACCGGGGAGCTGTTTTTT. Its translation: CASSLGGENTGELFF.

The CDR3 loop reads CASGLVQGGVNTEAFF. The CDR3 bases are TGTGCTAGTGGTTTGGTACAGGGAGGGGTGAACACTGAAGCTTTCTTT. This chain connects TRBV12-5 to TRBJ1-1, with D tentatively TRBD1 (6 bases). Trimming pared 0 bases from V and 0 bases from J, leaving 11 bases between. This CDR3 spans 16 amino acids. Germline V gene sequence: CDR1 LGHNT, CDR2 FRNRAP.

The V and J genes are TRBV6-5 and TRBJ1-5; D is uncertain. The germline CDR1 and CDR2 sequences are MNHEY and SVGAGI. This CDR3 contains 13 residues. V lost 6 bases and J 4 bases, leaving 10 bases between the germline ends. As DNA, the CDR3 is TGTGCCAGCAGGCGGACGGAGAATCAGCCCCAGCATTTT. This gives the protein CASRRTENQPQHF.

V usage is TRBV5-1 and J usage is TRBJ1-1, with 8 bases lining up with TRBD1. The CDR3 runs to 17 residues. The V segment lost 1 base and the J segment 0 bases; nucleotides outside the gene matches: 8. CDR1 and CDR2 from the germline V gene are SGHRS and YFSETQ. CDR3 in DNA: TGCGCCAGCAGCTTGCAACAGGGGGAAAGTATGAACACTGAAGCTTTCTTT. Encoded protein: CASSLQQGESMNTEAFF.

This rearrangement joins TRBV4-3 to TRBJ2-3, with 13 bases fitting TRBD2. The CDR3 spans 16 residues. Germline loops: CDR1 LGHNA, CDR2 YSLEER. V shed 4 bases, J shed 3 bases, and the junction held 4 bases outside the gene matches. CDR3 coding DNA: TGCGCCAGCAGCCTGGGACTAGCGGGGACAACAGATACGCAGTATTTT. Its translation is CASSLGLAGTTDTQYF.